What follows are 20 T cell receptor beta chains derived from one specimen sequenced in a study of OX40 agonist ivuxolimab in advanced cancers. Assay used: immunoSEQ multiplex PCR; TCRdb lists only in-frame clones, some missing. This repertoire shows 45,000 to 65,000 clones, about 81% found once; its top ten account for 0.6% to 0.8%. The material was CD4+ or CD8+ T cells sorted from blood, obtained in a trial of the OX40 agonist ivuxolimab. The receptors shown here come from an adult with an advanced solid tumor such as melanoma, head and neck, liver or kidney cancer.

In this sample, this clone turned up a few times. The rearrangement joins TRBV5-6 to TRBJ2-5; maybe TRBD1 (6 bases). Deletions cut 0 bases from V and 5 bases from J, with 11 bases between. The CDR3 loop spans 14 amino acids. CDR1 is SGHDT, CDR2 YYEEEE, per germline. CDR3 in amino acids: CASSLGPGDETQYF. The DNA of the CDR3 is TGTGCCAGCAGCTTGGGGCCAGGGGACGAGACCCAGTACTTC.

The CDR3 here is CASSWKGAEGEQYF. The CDR3 nucleotides are TGCGCCAGCAGCTGGAAGGGTGCAGAGGGCGAGCAGTACTTC. J is TRBJ2-7 and V is TRBV5-1; the D gene is possibly TRBD2 (5 bases). The germline CDR1 and CDR2 sequences are SGHRS and YFSETQ. The V and J ends lost 3 bases and 6 bases respectively, with 16 bases between them. The CDR3 runs to 14 residues.

This clone has more than one count but fewer than ten. This sequence joins TRBV7-9 and TRBJ1-6, with a possible D match to TRBD1 (5 bases). Germline V gene lookup returns CDR1 SEHNR and CDR2 FQNEAQ (reference sequence). The CDR3 runs to 14 residues. V was cut by 3 bases and J by 8 bases, with 11 bases left in between. The CDR3 bases are TGTGCCAGCAGCTTGGACCTAGGGGATTCACCCCTCCACTTT. Translation: CASSLDLGDSPLHF.

The chain links TRBV12-5 to TRBJ1-1; D not certain. The CDR3 sequence is 15 residues long. Germline lookup yields CDR1 LGHNT and CDR2 FRNRAP. Deletions cut 7 bases from V and 7 bases from J, with 22 bases between. The CDR3 nucleotides read TGTGCTAGTGCTACCAGGTCGGGGTATCGGGGTGAAGCTTTCTTT. It is translated as CASATRSGYRGEAFF.

This chain connects TRBV9 to TRBJ1-3; D not resolved. The CDR3 covers 15 residues. Trimming took 3 bases from V and 0 from J, leaving 10 bases between them. Looked up from germline, CDR1 is SGDLS and CDR2 is YYNGEE. The CDR3 region has the DNA TGTGCCAGCAGCGAAAGGGCGAGCTCTGGAAACACCATATATTTT. This codes for CASSERASSGNTIYF.

In this sample, this clone turned up once. V usage is TRBV11-2 and J usage is TRBJ2-2; D assignment may be TRBD1 or TRBD2 (5 bases each). In germline, CDR1 is SGHAT, CDR2 FQNNGV. With 6 bases removed from V and 6 bases from J, the gap between germline ends came to 17 bases. CDR3 length: 15 amino acids. The CDR3, as DNA: TGTGCCAGCAGAACCGGGACCCAGTCCTCCGGGGAGCTGTTTTTT. The encoded protein is CASRTGTQSSGELFF. Full variable domain (remainder filled in from reference TRBV11-2 and TRBJ2-2): EAGVAQSPRYKIIEKRQSVAFWCNPISGHATLYWYQQILGQGPKLLIQFQNNGVVDDSQLPKDRFSAERLKGVDSTLKIQPAKLEDSAVYLCASRTGTQSSGELFFGEGSRLTVL.

The chain links TRBV6-6 to TRBJ1-6; possible D gene TRBD1, 6 bases. Germline CDR1 reads MNHNY; CDR2 reads SVGAGI (reference sequence). The germline V and J ends were trimmed by 7 bases and 9 bases, with 16 bases remaining between them. The CDR3 is 14 amino acids. CDR3 nucleotide sequence: TGTGCCAGCACTCTCACAGGGCCTCGTTCACCCCTCCACTTT. Translating it yields CASTLTGPRSPLHF.

V usage is TRBV7-6 and J usage is TRBJ2-7, with TRBD1 matching over 11 bases. Germline CDR1 and CDR2: SGHVS and FNYEAQ. The CDR3 has 15 residues. The J segment lost 3 bases and the V segment lost 3 bases, leaving 4 bases of the junction unmatched. The DNA of the CDR3 is TGTGCCAGCAGCTTGGGGACAGGGGGGAGCTACGAGCAGTACTTC. Translated, it gives CASSLGTGGSYEQYF. The entire variable domain, with the rest obtained from reference TRBV7-6 and TRBJ2-7, is as follows: GAGVSQSPRYKVTKRGQDVALRCDPISGHVSLYWYRQALGQGPEFLTYFNYEAQQDKSGLPNDRFSAERPEGSISTLTIQRTEQRDSAMYRCASSLGTGGSYEQYFGPGTRLTVT.

This clone has just a few counts. This sequence joins TRBV5-4 and TRBJ1-2; TRBD1 might be the D (6 bases). V lost 4 bases, J lost 2 bases, and 21 bases lay in between. Germline lookup yields CDR1 SGHNT and CDR2 YYREEE (reference sequence). This CDR3 contains 17 residues. CDR3: CASSPEDSPGANYGYTF. In DNA form, the CDR3 reads TGTGCCAGCAGCCCGGAGGACAGCCCTGGGGCGAACTATGGCTACACCTTC.

This clone was counted between two and nine times. V is TRBV19 and J is TRBJ2-3; TRBD2 agrees at 8 bases. The V gene's germline CDR1 is LNHDA and CDR2 SQIVND (reference sequence). Germline trimming cut 6 bases from V and 6 bases from J; bases unmatched to any gene: 5. The CDR3 is 13 amino acids. CDR3 amino acids: CASSPGGMDTQYF. The CDR3 DNA follows: TGTGCCAGTAGCCCGGGGGGGATGGATACGCAGTATTTT.

The V call is TRBV6-5, the J call TRBJ2-2; D is undetermined. V lost 2 bases and J lost 4, with 14 bases in between. The CDR3 has 16 amino acids. Germline lookup yields CDR1 MNHEY and CDR2 SVGAGI. The CDR3 DNA is TGTGCCAGCAGTTACCCGGGCCGGTCTGGCACCGGGGAGCTGTTTTTT. This translates into CASSYPGRSGTGELFF.

A few counts support this clone. This rearrangement joins TRBV10-3 to TRBJ1-2; D may be TRBD1 (6 bases). Germline values: CDR1 ENHRY, CDR2 SYGVKD. Trimming cost V 2 bases and J 2 bases, with 12 bases left between them. CDR3 length equals 15 residues. The CDR3 DNA sequence: TGTGCCATCAGTGAGGGACAGTTGACCAACTATGGCTACACCTTC. Residues: CAISEGQLTNYGYTF.

The chain recombines TRBV7-9 with TRBJ2-3; D not certain. V lost 1 base to trimming and J lost 0 bases, with 5 bases between them. This CDR3 is 14 amino acids long. The V gene's germline CDR1 is SEHNR and CDR2 FQNEAQ (reference sequence). CDR3 residues: CASSLEVSTDTQYF. The CDR3 DNA sequence: TGTGCCAGCAGCTTAGAGGTTAGCACAGATACGCAGTATTTT.

This clone showed up just once. V is TRBV5-8 and J is TRBJ2-5; 8 bases agree with TRBD2. V lost 4 bases, J lost 4 bases, and 9 bases stayed unmatched. Germline CDR1 is SGHTS and CDR2 is YDEGEE. The CDR3 is 15 amino acids. CDR3: CASSPPSGGRETQYF. CDR3 in DNA: TGTGCCAGCAGCCCCCCCAGCGGGGGACGAGAGACCCAGTACTTC.

The chain has TRBV7-8 and TRBJ2-3; D gene uncertain. Germline V gene lookup returns CDR1 SGHVS and CDR2 FQNEAQ. Deletions cut 3 bases from V and 2 bases from J, with 15 bases between. This CDR3 contains 16 residues. The CDR3 loop reads CASSFNSQFVTDTQYF. The CDR3 DNA is TGTGCCAGCAGCTTTAATTCCCAATTCGTCACAGATACGCAGTATTTT.

The table lists this clone with a count of one. V is TRBV9 and J is TRBJ2-2; possibly TRBD2 for D (6 bases). This CDR3 has 17 residues. The V end lost 6 bases, the J end lost 2 bases, and 20 bases lay between the germline ends. CDR1 and CDR2 (germline): SGDLS, YYNGEE. In DNA, the CDR3 is TGTGCCAGCACTCCAAAAGGATCGGGAGTCAACACCGGGGAGCTGTTTTTT. This codes for CASTPKGSGVNTGELFF.

V usage is TRBV14 and J usage is TRBJ2-5; D not resolved. The CDR3 runs to 12 residues. V was clipped by 1 base and J by 5 bases, with 5 bases between them. CDR1 SGHDN and CDR2 FVKESK come from the germline V gene. DNA for the CDR3: TGTGCCAGCAGCCAAGTGGTGGAGACCCAGTACTTC. This gives the protein CASSQVVETQYF.

The chain carries TRBV6-4 and TRBJ2-5; D is possibly TRBD1 (5 bases). In germline, CDR1 is MRHNA, CDR2 SNTAGT. V lost 5 bases and J lost 2, with 9 bases in between. The CDR3 has 13 amino acids. DNA for the CDR3: TGTGCCAGCAGTCGACAGTTACAAGAGACCCAGTACTTC. Its protein product is CASSRQLQETQYF.

J is TRBJ1-5 and V is TRBV2; a weak D match, TRBD1 (5 bases). The V and J ends lost 5 bases and 2 bases respectively, with 13 bases between them. The CDR3 is 15 amino acids. Germline-derived CDR1 and CDR2 are SNHLY and FYNNEI. CDR3 sequence: CASSLQAIGNQPQHF. CDR3 DNA: TGTGCCAGCAGTCTACAGGCCATAGGCAATCAGCCCCAGCATTTT.

The chain has TRBV9 and TRBJ1-4; D is unresolved. This CDR3 comprises 15 residues. V was clipped by 2 bases and J by 5 bases, with 13 bases between them. Germline values: CDR1 SGDLS, CDR2 YYNGEE. The CDR3 coding sequence is TGTGCCAGCAGCGTTGAAGGCGGCAAAAATGAAAAACTGTTTTTT. This gives the protein CASSVEGGKNEKLFF.